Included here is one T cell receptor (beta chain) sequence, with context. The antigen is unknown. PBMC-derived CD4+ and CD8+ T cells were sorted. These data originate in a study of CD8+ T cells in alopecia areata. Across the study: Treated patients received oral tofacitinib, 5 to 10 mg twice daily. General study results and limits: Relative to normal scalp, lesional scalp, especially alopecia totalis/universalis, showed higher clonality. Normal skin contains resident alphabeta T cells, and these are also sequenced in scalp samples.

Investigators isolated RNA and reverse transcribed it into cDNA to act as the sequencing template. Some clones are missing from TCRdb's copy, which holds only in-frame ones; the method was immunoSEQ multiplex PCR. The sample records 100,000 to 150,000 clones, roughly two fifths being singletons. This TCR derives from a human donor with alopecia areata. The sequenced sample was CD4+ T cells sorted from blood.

The CDR3 sequence is CASSFPGGPQETQYF. DNA for the CDR3: TGCGCCAGCAGCTTCCCGGGGGGCCCGCAAGAGACCCAGTACTTC. This rearrangement joins TRBV5-1 to TRBJ2-5; tentative D call: TRBD2 (7 bases). Trimming took 2 bases from V and 2 from J, leaving 13 bases between them. This CDR3 spans 15 amino acids. The germline gives CDR1 SGHRS, CDR2 YFSETQ. Full variable domain (remainder filled in from reference TRBV5-1 and TRBJ2-5): KAGVTQTPRYLIKTRGQQVTLSCSPISGHRSVSWYQQTPGQGLQFLFEYFSETQRNKGNFPGRFSGRQFSNSRSEMNVSTLELGDSALYLCASSFPGGPQETQYFGPGTRLLVL.